The next 10 T cell receptor beta chains were all read from a single sample in a study of blood T cell repertoires in COVID-19. Assay used: immunoSEQ multiplex PCR; TCRdb lists only in-frame clones, some missing. Among 150,000 to 200,000 clones listed, 60% to 85% were seen once. The sequencing sample was made of peripheral blood. These receptor sequences come from a man in his 60s with active or convalescent COVID-19.

The rearrangement uses TRBV2 and TRBJ2-3; tentatively, D is TRBD1 (6 bases). The germline V gene has CDR1 SNHLY and CDR2 FYNNEI. The CDR3 sequence is 15 residues long. Trimming took 8 bases from V and 3 from J, leaving 18 bases between them. The CDR3 here is CASLSRDIRTDTQYF. The CDR3 coding sequence is TGTGCCAGCCTGTCGAGGGACATTCGGACAGATACGCAGTATTTT.

This clone was picked up one time. V gene TRBV7-3 combines with J gene TRBJ2-1, with D possibly matching TRBD2 (6 bases). CDR1 is SGHTA and CDR2 is FQGTGA in the germline V gene. Trimming left V 5 bases short and J 5 bases short, with 19 bases between. The CDR3 sequence is 16 residues long. This chain's CDR3 is CASSPGPASVHNEQFF. CDR3 nucleotides: TGTGCCAGCAGCCCAGGCCCCGCTAGCGTACACAATGAGCAGTTCTTC. Full variable domain (missing parts from reference TRBV7-3 and TRBJ2-1): GAGVSQTPSNKVTEKGKYVELRCDPISGHTALYWYRQSLGQGPEFLIYFQGTGAADDSGLPNDRFFAVRPEGSVSTLKIQRTERGDSAVYLCASSPGPASVHNEQFFGPGTRLTVL.

The J gene is TRBJ1-2, the V gene TRBV9; a possible D gene is TRBD1 (5 bases). Between the trimmed V and J ends, which lost 0 bases and 8 bases, there was a span of 17 bases. Per the germline V gene, CDR1 is SGDLS and CDR2 is YYNGEE. The CDR3 has 15 residues. CDR3 protein: CASSVAPGLEGGYTF. The CDR3, as DNA: TGTGCCAGCAGCGTAGCCCCGGGACTCGAGGGGGGCTACACCTTC.

The chain employs TRBV20-1 and TRBJ2-7, with a tentative D call TRBD1 (5 bases). This CDR3 comprises 11 residues. Deletions cut 5 bases from V and 5 bases from J, with 10 bases between. Per germline, CDR1 DFQATT and CDR2 SNEGSKA (reference sequence). The chain's CDR3 is CSAHQGDEQYF. The CDR3 region has the DNA TGCAGTGCTCATCAGGGTGACGAGCAGTACTTC.

The chain combines TRBV5-6 with TRBJ1-2; TRBD1 matches 11 bases. V was clipped by 3 bases and J by 8 bases; unmatched bases: 9. In germline, CDR1 is SGHDT, CDR2 YYEEEE. The CDR3 runs 15 residues. CDR3 nucleotides: TGTGCCAGCAGCTACCCTGGACAGGGGGCGCAAGGCTACACCTTC. Residues: CASSYPGQGAQGYTF.

This chain links TRBV19 with TRBJ2-5; 9 nucleotides match TRBD1. The CDR3 contains 13 residues. The ends lost 5 bases at V and 5 bases at J; junction bases unmatched: 3. Germline lookup yields CDR1 LNHDA and CDR2 SQIVND (reference sequence). As DNA, the CDR3 is TGTGCCAGTAGTGGAACAGGGGGCGAGACCCAGTACTTC. It yields the protein CASSGTGGETQYF. Using reference TRBV19 and TRBJ2-5 for the parts outside the CDR3, the full variable domain is DGGITQSPKYLFRKEGQNVTLSCEQNLNHDAMYWYRQDPGQGLRLIYYSQIVNDFQKGDIAEGYSVSREKKESFPLTVTSAQKNPTAFYLCASSGTGGETQYFGPGTRLLVL.

This clone was seen more than once but under ten times. This sequence joins TRBV6-5 and TRBJ1-4; tentatively, D is TRBD1 (5 bases). The CDR3 is 14 residues long. Germline CDR1 reads MNHEY; CDR2 reads SVGAGI. Trimming took 8 bases from V and 8 from J, leaving 18 bases between them. CDR3 nucleotides: TGTGCCAGCCTGAAGGGAGGGGATCAGGAAAAACTGTTTTTT. It translates to CASLKGGDQEKLFF.

This chain's CDR3 is CASSVARESYNEQFF. The CDR3, as DNA: TGTGCCAGCAGCGTAGCTAGGGAGAGCTACAATGAGCAGTTCTTC. V and J are TRBV9 and TRBJ2-1, with D maybe TRBD2 (5 bases). The CDR3 contains 15 residues. Germline CDR1 and CDR2: SGDLS and YYNGEE. Between the trimmed V and J ends, which lost 0 bases and 3 bases, there was a span of 10 bases.

This clone was detected a few times. The chain is built from TRBV4-2 and TRBJ1-5; 11 positions match TRBD1. The CDR3 is 15 residues long. The germline gives CDR1 LGHNA, CDR2 YNFKEQ. V lost 4 bases, J lost 6 bases, and 5 bases stayed unmatched. The CDR3 is CASSRSGTGGQPQHF. Written as DNA, the CDR3 is TGTGCCAGCAGCCGCTCCGGGACAGGGGGTCAGCCCCAGCATTTT.

Only a few counts were recorded for this clone. V usage is TRBV7-2 and J usage is TRBJ2-7; 7 bases fit TRBD1. The CDR3 is 14 amino acids. Germline assignment: CDR1 SGHTA and CDR2 FQGNSA. Unmatched junction bases numbered 6, after V lost 5 bases and J lost 2 bases. CDR3 sequence (DNA): TGTGCCAGCAGCAGACGACAGGGACCCTACGAGCAGTACTTC. It yields the protein CASSRRQGPYEQYF.